One and the same sample provided the 9 T cell receptor beta chains below, sequenced in a study of CD8+CD57+ T cells in acquired aplastic anemia (dated 2018 in TCRdb). Sequenced on an Illumina HiSeq 2000. Genomic DNA served as template for TCR beta VDJ combination and CDR3 sequence profiling. TCRdb ran its own pipeline on the public reads, namely fastp trimming at Q25 and MiXCR clone calling, and kept in-frame beta chains. CDR3 protein duplicates are merged, each entry listing the most common genes and DNA. A total of about 180,000 distinct CDR3 sequences appear in this sample, 63% of them only once. Jointly, the top ten make up roughly 43% of the sample. Patients chosen for sequencing had shown expansion of CD8+CD57+ cells by flow cytometry. The sample consisted of sorted CD4+, CD8+, or CD8+CD57+ T cells (not recorded which) from PBMCs. These receptor sequences come from a human donor with aplastic anemia.

This clonotype has at least ten counts. CDR3 sequence (DNA): TGTGCCAGCAGTGGGGACGATATGTGGACTGAAGCTTTCTTT. It specifies CASSGDDMWTEAFF. The chain employs TRBV2 and TRBJ1-1; D may be TRBD1 (5 bases). CDR1 and CDR2 from the germline V gene are SNHLY and FYNNEI. The length of the CDR3 is 14 residues. The V end lost 4 bases, the J end lost 5 bases, and 14 bases lay between the germline ends.

The rearrangement joins TRBV19 to TRBJ1-1, with D unresolved. This CDR3 is built from 12 residues. The germline gives CDR1 LNHDA, CDR2 SQIVND (reference sequence). With 3 bases removed from V and 8 bases from J, the gap between germline ends came to 10 bases. The CDR3 DNA follows: TGTGCCAGTAGTATCGCGCCTTACGAAGCTTTCTTT. The encoded protein is CASSIAPYEAFF.

The table lists this clonotype with many counts. This chain links TRBV7-6 with TRBJ2-7, with D possibly being TRBD1 or TRBD2 (6 bases each). CDR3 length: 15 amino acids. Germline CDR1 reads SGHVS; CDR2 reads FNYEAQ. Trimming left V 5 bases short and J 2 bases short, with 16 bases between. CDR3 sequence: CASSPSGGSTYEQYF. In nucleotides, the CDR3 is TGTGCCAGCAGCCCCTCCGGGGGCAGTACCTACGAGCAGTACTTC. The full variable domain, rest sourced from reference TRBV7-6 and TRBJ2-7, is GAGVSQSPRYKVTKRGQDVALRCDPISGHVSLYWYRQALGQGPEFLTYFNYEAQQDKSGLPNDRFSAERPEGSISTLTIQRTEQRDSAMYRCASSPSGGSTYEQYFGPGTRLTVT.

This sequence joins TRBV20-1 and TRBJ1-2; possibly TRBD1 for D (5 bases). Trimming cost V 5 bases and J 0 bases, with 10 bases left between them. Looked up from germline, CDR1 is DFQATT and CDR2 is SNEGSKA (reference sequence). This CDR3 contains 13 residues. CDR3 protein: CSARLGANYGYTF. The CDR3 DNA reads TGCAGTGCTCGTTTAGGGGCTAACTATGGCTACACCTTC.

The chain uses TRBV7-2 and TRBJ2-1; either TRBD1 or TRBD2 may fit D (5 bases each). The CDR3 length is 13 residues. Between the trimmed V and J ends, which lost 5 bases and 10 bases, there was a span of 15 bases. CDR1 is SGHTA, CDR2 FQGNSA, per germline. The CDR3 coding sequence is TGTGCCAGCAGCATTAACCGGGACGGAGAGCAGTTCTTC. Translated: CASSINRDGEQFF.

This clonotype has at least ten counts. This sequence joins TRBV2 and TRBJ2-7, with D perhaps matching TRBD1 (5 bases). Trimming shortened V by 5 bases and J by 3 bases, and 11 bases separated the two germline ends. The CDR3 consists of 13 residues. Per the germline V gene, CDR1 is SNHLY and CDR2 is FYNNEI. CDR3 protein: CASSLGLSYEQYF. CDR3 nucleotides: TGTGCCAGCAGTTTGGGGCTTAGCTACGAGCAGTACTTC. Using reference TRBV2 and TRBJ2-7 for the parts outside the CDR3, the full variable domain is EPEVTQTPSHQVTQMGQEVILRCVPISNHLYFYWYRQILGQKVEFLVSFYNNEISEKSEIFDDQFSVERPDGSNFTLKIRSTKLEDSAMYFCASSLGLSYEQYFGPGTRLTVT.

V and J are TRBV7-2 and TRBJ1-5; 10 bases line up with TRBD1. Germline V gene lookup returns CDR1 SGHTA and CDR2 FQGNSA. V lost 5 bases, J lost 3 bases, and 4 bases stayed unmatched. This CDR3 has 15 amino acids. The CDR3 region is CASSMGQGNNQPQHF. Written as DNA, the CDR3 is TGTGCCAGCAGCATGGGACAGGGGAACAATCAGCCCCAGCATTTT. The entire variable domain, with the rest obtained from reference TRBV7-2 and TRBJ1-5, is as follows: GAGVSQSPSNKVTEKGKDVELRCDPISGHTALYWYRQSLGQGLEFLIYFQGNSAPDKSGLPSDRFSAERTGGSVSTLTIQRTQQEDSAVYLCASSMGQGNNQPQHFGDGTRLSIL.

This sequence joins TRBV15 and TRBJ2-4; D gene unclear. The CDR3 consists of 14 residues. Trimming took 0 bases from V and 0 from J, leaving 3 bases between them. Germline assignment: CDR1 LNHNV and CDR2 YYDKDF (reference sequence). CDR3 in DNA: TGTGCCACCAGCAGAGACAGAGCCAAAAACATTCAGTACTTC. Protein: CATSRDRAKNIQYF.

V gene TRBV20-1 combines with J gene TRBJ2-7, with D possibly matching TRBD1 (6 bases). This CDR3 is 14 amino acids long. The germline gives CDR1 DFQATT, CDR2 SNEGSKA (reference sequence). V lost 1 base and J lost 2, with 12 bases in between. The CDR3 region is CSARVLRDTYEQYF. The CDR3 DNA reads TGCAGTGCTAGAGTACTCCGGGACACCTACGAGCAGTACTTC.